This is a list of T cell receptor beta chains from one sample in a study of cytomegalovirus exposure and HLA in healthy donors. Here immunoSEQ multiplex PCR was the method, and the copy in TCRdb shows in-frame clones only, minus some. Its listing shows about 200,000 clones. Sequencing input: PBMCs. Receptors originate from a man aged 25-45 years in good health and CMV-seronegative. The CDR3 runs from the conserved cysteine through the conserved F or W. A D gene is named only where the DNA matches it firmly.

v_gene	len	j_gene	d_gene	CDR3aa	CDR3nt
TRBV2	16	TRBJ1-2	TRBD1	CASSRGRTGANYGYTF	TGTGCCAGCAGCCGAGGCCGGACAGGGGCTAACTATGGCTACACCTTC
TRBV7-2	16	TRBJ1-4	TRBD1	CASSPSPGTGGEKLFF	TGTGCCAGCAGCCCCTCGCCCGGGACAGGGGGAGAAAAACTGTTTTTT
TRBV9	14	TRBJ1-3	-	CASSAQGYTNTIYF	TGTGCCAGCAGCGCCCAGGGGTATACAAACACCATATATTTT
TRBV7-2	16	TRBJ2-7	-	CASSLRGTPSSYEQYF	TGTGCCAGCAGCTTAAGGGGGACACCTAGCTCCTACGAGCAGTACTTC
TRBV30	12	TRBJ1-2	-	CAWNRAGYGYTF	TGTGCCTGGAACAGGGCGGGTTATGGCTACACCTTC
TRBV7-2	13	TRBJ1-2	-	CASSPDINYGYTF	TGTGCCAGCAGCCCGGACATTAACTATGGCTACACCTTC
TRBV6-5	13	TRBJ2-1	-	CASKEGAYNEQFF	TGTGCCAGCAAGGAGGGAGCTTACAATGAGCAGTTCTTC
TRBV6-5	15	TRBJ2-3	TRBD1	CASSRTGAGTDTQYF	TGTGCCAGCAGCCGGACAGGGGCCGGCACAGATACGCAGTATTTT
TRBV9	18	TRBJ1-2	TRBD1	CASSRVEGQGYSNYGYTF	TGTGCCAGCAGCCGGGTAGAGGGACAGGGATATTCTAACTATGGCTACACCTTC
TRBV10-3	13	TRBJ1-2	TRBD1	CAISSTGRYGYTF	TGTGCCATCAGCTCGACAGGGCGGTATGGCTACACCTTC
TRBV6-5	15	TRBJ1-3	-	CASSYGHSSGNTIYF	TGTGCCAGCAGTTACGGGCATTCCTCTGGAAACACCATATATTTT
TRBV5-4	14	TRBJ2-3	-	CASSSLGGTDTQYF	TGTGCCAGCAGCTCCCTAGGGGGCACAGATACGCAGTATTTT